This T cell receptor (beta chain) was recovered during a study of T-cell memory formation after mild COVID-19. Using its own MiXCR run on the 5' RACE reads, TCRdb lists one record per CDR3 protein. This sample has roughly 350,000 distinct CDR3 sequences, with under 25% found just once. This clonotype occurred a few times. Germline V lookup: CDR1 SQVTM, CDR2 ANQGSEA. This CDR3 is built from 13 residues. Losses at the gene ends were 6 bases for V and 6 bases for J; bases not matched to a gene: 11. J is TRBJ2-7 and V is TRBV29-1; 7 bases match TRBD1. Sequencing was done on a sample of PBMCs or a T cell subset sorted from them (not recorded which). This receptor was obtained from an adult woman who had mild COVID-19 (a few samples of this study predate the infection). Cell type and time point are not known. CDR3 amino acids: CSVARQGSGEQYF. For the CDR3, the DNA is TGCAGCGTGGCCCGACAGGGTTCAGGCGAGCAGTACTTC.